This T cell receptor beta chain is from a study of blood T cell repertoires in COVID-19. Across the study: There were acute and convalescent COVID-19 samples, and they came from the United States, Italy and Spain. T cells, B-cell-depleted T cells, or PBMCs provided the cDNA or gDNA that served as material.

Authors' methods: Cell counts per sample came from amplifying reference gene primers. Profiling relied on immunoSEQ multiplex PCR, and the TCRdb table lists in-frame clones only, not all of them. V and J calls and clone size are as listed in that table; D and trimming were resolved from the DNA. The sample yields over 85,000 clones, around four fifths seen once. Germline V gene data show CDR1 as MNHEY and CDR2 as SVGAGI. The CDR3 extends over 15 amino acids. Trimming removed 2 bases from V and 0 bases from J, with 11 bases in between. This receptor was identified in a man aged 50 to 59 with acute or convalescent COVID-19. The sequencing sample was made of peripheral blood. V usage is TRBV6-5 and J usage is TRBJ2-7; D might be TRBD2 (6 bases). CDR3 amino acids: CASSYGGESSYEQYF. The CDR3 DNA follows: TGTGCCAGCAGTTACGGCGGGGAAAGCTCCTACGAGCAGTACTTC.